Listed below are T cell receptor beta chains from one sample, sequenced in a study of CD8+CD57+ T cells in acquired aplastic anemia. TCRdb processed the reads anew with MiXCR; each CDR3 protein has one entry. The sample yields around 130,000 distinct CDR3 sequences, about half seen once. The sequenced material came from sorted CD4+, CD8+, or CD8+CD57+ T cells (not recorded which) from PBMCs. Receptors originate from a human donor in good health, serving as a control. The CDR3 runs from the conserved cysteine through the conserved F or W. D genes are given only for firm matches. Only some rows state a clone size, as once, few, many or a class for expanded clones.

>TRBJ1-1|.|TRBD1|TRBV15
CATSNTGTGEVNTEAFF
TGTGCCACCAGCAACACAGGGACAGGGGAAGTGAACACTGAAGCTTTCTTT
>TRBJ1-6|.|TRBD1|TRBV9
CASSVSGTGHGTLHF
TGTGCCAGCAGCGTTTCCGGGACAGGACACGGAACCCTCCACTTT
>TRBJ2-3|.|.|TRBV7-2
CASSLRSSDTQYF
TGTGCCAGCAGCTTAAGAAGTTCAGATACGCAGTATTTT
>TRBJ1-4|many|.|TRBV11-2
CASSTGLGGEKLFF
TGTGCCAGCAGCACCGGACTGGGCGGTGAAAAACTGTTTTTT
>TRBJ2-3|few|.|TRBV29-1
CSVVASRFSDTQYF
TGCAGCGTCGTGGCTAGTAGGTTCTCAGATACGCAGTATTTT
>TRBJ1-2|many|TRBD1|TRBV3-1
CASSPTGGIYGYTF
TGTGCCAGCAGCCCGACAGGGGGCATCTATGGCTACACCTTC
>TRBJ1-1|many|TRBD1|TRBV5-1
CASSAGGAGNTEAFF
TGCGCCAGCAGCGCAGGGGGCGCGGGGAACACTGAAGCTTTCTTT
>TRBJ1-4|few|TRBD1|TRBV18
CASSPDRDTEKLFF
TGTGCCAGCTCACCAGACAGGGACACTGAAAAACTGTTTTTT
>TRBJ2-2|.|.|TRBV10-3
CAISAANTGELFF
TGTGCCATCAGTGCGGCGAACACCGGGGAGCTGTTTTTT
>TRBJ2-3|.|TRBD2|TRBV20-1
CSARDLPTSGGMSDTQYF
TGCAGTGCTAGAGATCTGCCGACTAGCGGGGGGATGTCAGATACGCAGTATTTT
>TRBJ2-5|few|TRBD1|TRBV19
CASSLGDRLKETQYF
TGTGCCAGCAGCTTGGGGGACAGACTGAAAGAGACCCAGTACTTC
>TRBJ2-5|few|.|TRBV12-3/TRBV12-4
CASSSVGGLETQYF
TGTGCCAGCTCTTCCGTCGGGGGGCTAGAGACCCAGTACTTC
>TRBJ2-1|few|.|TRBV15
CATSSRQNEQFF
TGTGCCACCAGCAGCAGACAGAATGAGCAGTTCTTC
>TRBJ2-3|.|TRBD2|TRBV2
CASRKGGGNTDTQYF
TGTGCCAGCCGTAAGGGCGGGGGAAACACAGATACGCAGTATTTT
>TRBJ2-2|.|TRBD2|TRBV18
CASSPGLAGIHTGELFF
TGTGCCAGCTCACCGGGACTAGCGGGGATACACACCGGGGAGCTGTTTTTT
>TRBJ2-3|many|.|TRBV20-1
CSARVGPGAGTQYF
TGCAGTGCTAGAGTAGGGCCCGGGGCAGGTACGCAGTATTTT
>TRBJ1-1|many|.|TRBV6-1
CASQAGQQGPMNTEAFF
TGTGCCAGCCAAGCTGGGCAGCAAGGTCCTATGAACACTGAAGCTTTCTTT
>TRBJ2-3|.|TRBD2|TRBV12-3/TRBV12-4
CASSSSGGPVDTQYF
TGTGCCAGCAGTTCTAGCGGGGGGCCAGTAGATACGCAGTATTTT
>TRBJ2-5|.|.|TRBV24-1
CATSDFAGSSLETQYF
TGTGCCACCAGTGATTTTGCGGGGAGTAGCCTGGAGACCCAGTACTTC
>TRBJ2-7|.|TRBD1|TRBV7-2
CAGGTGTYEQYF
TGTGCCGGGGGGACAGGGACCTACGAGCAGTACTTC
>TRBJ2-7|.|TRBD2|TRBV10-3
CASVPQRGNNYEQYF
TGTGCCAGCGTCCCCCAGCGGGGTAACAACTACGAGCAGTACTTC
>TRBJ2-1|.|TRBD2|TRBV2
CASGGLAGGQFF
TGTGCCAGTGGGGGACTAGCGGGGGGGCAGTTCTTC
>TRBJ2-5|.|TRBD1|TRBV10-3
CAISVPPRQGGTQYF
TGTGCCATCAGTGTCCCCCCCCGACAGGGCGGGACCCAGTACTTC
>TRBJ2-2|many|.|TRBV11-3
CASSQQNTGELFF
TGTGCCAGCAGTCAACAGAACACCGGGGAGCTGTTTTTT
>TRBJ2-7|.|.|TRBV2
CASRLGQSRQYF
TGTGCCAGCAGATTAGGTCAGTCGCGGCAGTACTTC
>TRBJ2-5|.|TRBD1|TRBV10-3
CAIRGGTGGQETQYF
TGTGCCATCAGAGGCGGGACAGGGGGCCAGGAGACCCAGTACTTC
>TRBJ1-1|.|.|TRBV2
CASSELYDTEAFF
TGTGCCAGCAGTGAACTCTATGACACTGAAGCTTTCTTT
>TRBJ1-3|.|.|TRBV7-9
CASSLPGNTIYF
TGTGCCAGCAGCTTGCCTGGAAACACCATATATTTT
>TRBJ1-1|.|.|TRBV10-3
CAISAQAGARAFF
TGTGCCATCAGTGCCCAAGCGGGGGCGAGAGCTTTCTTT
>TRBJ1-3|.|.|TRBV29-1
CSVVEGGNTKYF
TGCAGCGTTGTAGAAGGGGGAAACACCAAATATTTT
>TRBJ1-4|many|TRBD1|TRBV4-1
CASSPDEGANTEKLFF
TGCGCCAGCAGCCCTGATGAGGGGGCCAACACTGAAAAACTGTTTTTT
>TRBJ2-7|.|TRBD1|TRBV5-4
CASSLVGAGGYEQYF
TGTGCCAGCAGCTTGGTCGGGGCAGGGGGCTACGAGCAGTACTTC
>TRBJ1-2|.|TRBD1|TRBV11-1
CASGGWRGQPNYGYTF
TGTGCCAGCGGGGGGTGGCGGGGACAGCCTAACTATGGCTACACCTTC
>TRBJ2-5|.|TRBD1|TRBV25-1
CASSEREGQGHKKPQETQYF
TGTGCCAGCAGTGAAAGGGAAGGACAGGGACACAAAAAACCCCAAGAGACCCAGTACTTC
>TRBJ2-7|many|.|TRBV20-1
CSARSPMYNEQYF
TGCAGTGCTAGAAGCCCTATGTACAACGAGCAGTACTTC
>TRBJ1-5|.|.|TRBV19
CASSIGGGDQPQHF
TGTGCCAGTAGTATAGGTGGGGGCGATCAGCCCCAGCATTTT
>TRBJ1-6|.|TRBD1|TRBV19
CASIGQGASPLHF
TGTGCCAGTATAGGACAGGGGGCCTCACCCCTCCACTTT
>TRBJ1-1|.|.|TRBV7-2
CASSFSGAFF
TGTGCCAGCAGCTTCTCTGGAGCTTTCTTT
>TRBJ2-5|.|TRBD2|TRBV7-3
CASSPSGGIKETQYF
TGTGCCAGCAGCCCCAGCGGGGGGATTAAAGAGACCCAGTACTTC
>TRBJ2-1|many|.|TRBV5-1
CASSLASRHQFF
TGCGCCAGCAGCTTGGCCTCCAGGCACCAGTTCTTC
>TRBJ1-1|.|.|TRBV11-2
CASSSSDGREGNTEAFF
TGTGCCAGCAGCAGTTCGGACGGCAGGGAGGGTAACACTGAAGCTTTCTTT
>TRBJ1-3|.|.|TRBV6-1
CASRPTTGAGSGNTIYF
TGTGCCAGCAGACCGACCACTGGGGCAGGGTCTGGAAACACCATATATTTT
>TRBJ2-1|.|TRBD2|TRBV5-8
CASSAGLVQFF
TGTGCCAGCAGCGCGGGACTAGTGCAGTTCTTC
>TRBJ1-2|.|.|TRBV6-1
CASRPGDGYTF
TGTGCCAGCAGGCCAGGGGATGGCTACACCTTC
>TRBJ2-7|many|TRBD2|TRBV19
CASAEGVAGGEQYF
TGTGCCAGTGCCGAGGGAGTAGCGGGGGGAGAGCAGTACTTC
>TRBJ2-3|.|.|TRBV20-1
CSARDYRGITDTQYF
TGCAGTGCTAGAGACTACCGGGGAATAACAGATACGCAGTATTTT
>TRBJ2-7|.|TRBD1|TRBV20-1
CSAEGTGRFSSYEQYF
TGCAGTGCTGAGGGGACAGGGCGTTTTAGCTCCTACGAGCAGTACTTC
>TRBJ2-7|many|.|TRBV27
CASSVRVGYEQYF
TGTGCCAGCAGTGTCAGGGTGGGATACGAGCAGTACTTC
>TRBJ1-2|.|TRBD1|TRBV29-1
CSVDEDRGNGYTF
TGCAGCGTTGATGAGGACAGGGGGAATGGCTACACCTTC
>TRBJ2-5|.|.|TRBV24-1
CATSDPLGAGDETQYF
TGTGCCACCAGTGATCCGCTGGGGGCGGGAGATGAGACCCAGTACTTC
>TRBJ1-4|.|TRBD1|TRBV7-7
CASSTGQGGGEKLFF
TGTGCCAGCAGCACCGGACAGGGGGGAGGTGAAAAACTGTTTTTT
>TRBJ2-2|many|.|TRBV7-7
CASSPSYGTPDTGELFF
TGTGCCAGCAGCCCATCATACGGGACTCCCGACACCGGGGAGCTGTTTTTT
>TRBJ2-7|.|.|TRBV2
CASSGGPTTEQYF
TGTGCCAGCAGCGGGGGACCTACGACCGAGCAGTACTTC
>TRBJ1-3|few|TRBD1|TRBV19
CASSRYRGEISGNTIYF
TGTGCCAGTAGTAGATACAGGGGGGAAATTTCTGGAAACACCATATATTTT
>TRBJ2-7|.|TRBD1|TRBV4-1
CASSQGQGPMEQYF
TGCGCCAGCAGCCAAGGACAGGGGCCTATGGAGCAGTACTTC
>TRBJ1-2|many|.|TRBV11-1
CASSTSGGNYGYTF
TGTGCCAGCAGCACCTCGGGGGGGAACTATGGCTACACCTTC
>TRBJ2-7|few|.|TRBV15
CATSEGNRDFYEQYF
TGTGCCACCAGCGAGGGGAACCGGGACTTCTACGAGCAGTACTTC
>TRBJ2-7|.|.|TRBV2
CASNFPGPKEQYF
TGTGCCAGCAATTTCCCGGGCCCTAAGGAGCAGTACTTC
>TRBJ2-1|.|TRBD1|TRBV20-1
CSARPGQAYNEQFF
TGCAGTGCTAGGCCCGGACAGGCGTACAATGAGCAGTTCTTC
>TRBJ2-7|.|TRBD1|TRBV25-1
CASSEPGQGYEQYF
TGTGCCAGCAGTGAACCGGGACAGGGCTACGAGCAGTACTTC